This T cell receptor (beta chain) was captured by sequencing in a study of T cells in Graves' hyperthyroidism and ophthalmopathy. Among the patients, aged 18 to 65, hyperthyroidism was newly diagnosed and had lasted under 2 months. Diagnoses were established using clinical symptoms, serum thyroxine and TRAb, thyroid ultrasound and orbital computed tomography. This clonotype was seen repeatedly, ten times or more. The TCR beta CDR3 regions underwent amplification using RNA transcripts as the source. When the TCR CDR3 underwent first-round RT-PCR, the HTBI primer set was used. From the multiplex PCR reads, TCRdb called clonotypes with MiXCR, one entry per CDR3 protein. The table records around 430,000 distinct CDR3 sequences, about 16% of them present only once. The TCR comes from a woman aged 25 to 39 with Graves' hyperthyroidism. Sequencing input: blood.

The CDR3 DNA is TGTGCCAGCAGTTACTCGGTGGCGACGAGCTCCTACGAGCAGTACTTC. Amino acid sequence: CASSYSVATSSYEQYF. The chain combines TRBV6-5 with TRBJ2-7; D remains ambiguous. Germline V gene lookup returns CDR1 MNHEY and CDR2 SVGAGI. The V end lost 0 bases, the J end lost 0 bases, and 12 bases lay between the germline ends. This CDR3 has 16 amino acids.